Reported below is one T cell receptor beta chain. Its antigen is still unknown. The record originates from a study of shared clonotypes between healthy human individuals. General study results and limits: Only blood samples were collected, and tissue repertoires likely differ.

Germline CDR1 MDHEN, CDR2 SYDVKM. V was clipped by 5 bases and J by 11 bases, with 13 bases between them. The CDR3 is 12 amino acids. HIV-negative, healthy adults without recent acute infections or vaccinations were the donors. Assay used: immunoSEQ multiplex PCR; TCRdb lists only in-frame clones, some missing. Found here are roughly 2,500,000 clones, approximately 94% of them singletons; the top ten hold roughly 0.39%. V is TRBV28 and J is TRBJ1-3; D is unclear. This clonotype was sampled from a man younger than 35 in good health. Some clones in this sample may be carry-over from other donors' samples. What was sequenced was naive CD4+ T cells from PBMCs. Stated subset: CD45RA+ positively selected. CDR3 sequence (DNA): TGTGCCAGCAGTAAAGACTCTCCGGCCATATATTTT. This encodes CASSKDSPAIYF. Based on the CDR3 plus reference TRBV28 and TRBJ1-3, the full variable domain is DVKVTQSSRYLVKRTGEKVFLECVQDMDHENMFWYRQDPGLGLRLIYFSYDVKMKEKGDIPEGYSVSREKKERFSLILESASTNQTSMYLCASSKDSPAIYFGEGSWLTVV.